The clone carrying this T cell receptor beta chain appeared many times. Its antigen is not identified. Arm-PCR of CDR3 regions with iRepertoire HTBI primers generated TCR beta libraries. TCRdb re-called the multiplex PCR reads with MiXCR, one entry per CDR3 protein. The sample includes a few hundred thousand distinct CDR3 sequences, approximately 20% of them seen just once. These data are taken from a study of regulatory T cells in long-lasting Graves disease. Described time point: newly diagnosed GD, antithyroid drugs for less than 3 months. Scientists built the TCR library using RNA that was extracted from PBMCs. Germline trimming cut 2 bases from V and 5 bases from J; bases unmatched to any gene: 6. The germline V gene has CDR1 KGHDR and CDR2 SFDVKD. This CDR3 region has 15 residues. Study outcomes and limitations: The work looked only at peripheral blood and did not look at thyroid tissue. Persistent cases favored TRBV28, TRBJ1-2 and TRBJ2-5.

The chain carries TRBV24-1 and TRBJ2-7; 9 bases fit TRBD1. Sequences were derived from peripheral blood mononuclear cells (PBMCs), sampled at new diagnosis, from a patient treated with antithyroid drugs. This clonotype originated in a female donor with Graves disease. DNA of the CDR3: TGTGCCACCAGTGATTCCGGGACAGGGAGGGACGAGCAGTACTTC. Protein sequence: CATSDSGTGRDEQYF.